This T cell receptor beta chain was obtained from a study of cytomegalovirus exposure and HLA in healthy donors. Regarding the study as a whole: Overall, roughly 150 TCR beta chains were annotated as cytomegalovirus-associated. One later analysis, an examination of the roughly 110 validation repertoires, found that first-cohort TCR clusters tended to co-occur in them.

Germline CDR1 reads SNHLY; CDR2 reads FYNNEI. The CDR3 spans 14 residues. J gave up 3 bases and V 6 bases, and 5 bases lay outside the gene matches. As regards this clone: Its target is not known.

The repertoire was sequenced with immunoSEQ multiplex PCR; TCRdb's copy has only in-frame clones and lacks some. The sample records 95,000 to 150,000 clones, 80% to 90% being singletons. Sequenced material: PBMCs. This receptor was taken from a woman aged 18-35 years in good health and CMV-seronegative. The chain couples TRBV2 to TRBJ1-1; TRBD1 matches 9 bases. The CDR3 region has the DNA TGTGCCAGCAGCTTACAGGGGGCGGACACTGAAGCTTTCTTT. Protein sequence: CASSLQGADTEAFF. The whole variable domain, remainder taken from reference TRBV2 and TRBJ1-1, is EPEVTQTPSHQVTQMGQEVILRCVPISNHLYFYWYRQILGQKVEFLVSFYNNEISEKSEIFDDQFSVERPDGSNFTLKIRSTKLEDSAMYFCASSLQGADTEAFFGQGTRLTVV.